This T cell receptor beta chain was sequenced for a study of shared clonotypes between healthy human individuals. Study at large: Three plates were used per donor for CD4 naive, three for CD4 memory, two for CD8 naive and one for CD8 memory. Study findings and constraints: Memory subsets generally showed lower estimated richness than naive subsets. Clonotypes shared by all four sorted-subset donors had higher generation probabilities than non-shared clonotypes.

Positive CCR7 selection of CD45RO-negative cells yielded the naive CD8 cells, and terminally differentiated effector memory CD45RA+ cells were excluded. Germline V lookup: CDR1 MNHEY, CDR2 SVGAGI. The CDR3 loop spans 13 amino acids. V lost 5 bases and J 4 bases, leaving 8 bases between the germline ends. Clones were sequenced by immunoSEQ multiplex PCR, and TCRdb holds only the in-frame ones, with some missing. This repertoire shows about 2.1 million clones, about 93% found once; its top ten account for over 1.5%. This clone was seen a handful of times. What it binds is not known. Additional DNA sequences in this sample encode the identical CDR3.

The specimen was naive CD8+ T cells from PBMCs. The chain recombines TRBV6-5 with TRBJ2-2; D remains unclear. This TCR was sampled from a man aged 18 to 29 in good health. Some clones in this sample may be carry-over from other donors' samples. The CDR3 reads CASSLGRTGELFF. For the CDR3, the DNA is TGTGCCAGCAGTCTGGGTCGCACCGGGGAGCTGTTTTTT.